These 12 T cell receptor beta chains were all obtained from the same sample, sequenced in a study of identical twins (dated by TCRdb to about 2016). Library creation used 5' RACE. These reads were obtained on an Illumina HiSeq 2000. TCRdb reworked the public reads: Q25 trimming with fastp, MiXCR clone assembly, productive beta chains retained. Rows are combined by CDR3 protein, so each entry shows the most common genes and DNA. The sample table contains about 890,000 distinct CDR3 sequences; only one count was recorded for over 9% of them. The biggest ten clones account for roughly 1.6% of the sample. The same data also went into a second study, on yellow fever vaccine responses in identical twins.

The sequencing input was PBMCs. The receptors originated from a woman under 30 in good health.

CDR3: CATSSRLAGGPNTQYF. The DNA of the CDR3 is TGTGCCACCAGCTCCAGACTAGCGGGGGGGCCGAATACGCAGTATTTT. The J gene is TRBJ2-3, the V gene TRBV15, with 14 bases identical to TRBD2. The V gene end was trimmed by 5 bases and the J gene end by 7 bases; junction bases not matched to a gene: 8. CDR3 length equals 16 residues. Germline V gene lookup returns CDR1 LNHNV and CDR2 YYDKDF (reference sequence).

The rearrangement joins TRBV20-1 to TRBJ2-3; 9 nucleotides agree with TRBD2. Germline CDR1 reads DFQATT; CDR2 reads SNEGSKA (reference sequence). The CDR3 is made up of 18 amino acids. V lost 6 bases to trimming and J lost 3 bases; unmatched junction nucleotides: 19. The CDR3, as DNA: TGCAGTGCCGTTAGGCTCCCCACTAGCGGGCATAGAACAGATACGCAGTATTTT. Translating gives CSAVRLPTSGHRTDTQYF.

This clonotype was found many times. The rearrangement uses TRBV4-1 and TRBJ2-2; D not resolved. V lost 2 bases to trimming and J lost 3 bases, with 10 bases between them. The CDR3 runs 15 residues. Per the germline V gene, CDR1 is MGHRA and CDR2 is YSYEKL. The CDR3 bases are TGCGCCAGCAGCCAACCCCCACCGTACACCGGGGAGCTGTTTTTT. This translates into CASSQPPPYTGELFF.

This clonotype occurred a few times. This sequence joins TRBV7-8 and TRBJ2-5; D gene uncertain. Germline V lookup: CDR1 SGHVS, CDR2 FQNEAQ. This CDR3 region has 16 residues. Trimming took 6 bases from V and 5 from J, leaving 22 bases between them. The CDR3 loop reads CASRLSRIRLQETQYF. As DNA, the CDR3 is TGTGCCAGCAGACTTTCAAGGATCCGGCTACAGGAGACCCAGTACTTC.

In this sample, this clonotype turned up many times. The chain links TRBV20-1 to TRBJ1-5; tentatively, D is TRBD1 (5 bases). Trimming shortened V by 7 bases and J by 4 bases, and 11 bases separated the two germline ends. The CDR3 sequence is 12 residues long. Germline V gene data show CDR1 as DFQATT and CDR2 as SNEGSKA (reference sequence). CDR3 amino acids: CSVAGINQPQHF. The DNA of the CDR3 is TGCAGTGTTGCAGGGATAAATCAGCCCCAGCATTTT.

This clonotype was picked up many times. This chain connects TRBV6-5 to TRBJ2-2, with unresolved D. V dropped 6 bases and J dropped 2 bases, with 10 bases sitting between them. CDR1 MNHEY and CDR2 SVGAGI come from the germline V gene. The CDR3 runs to 14 residues. The CDR3 loop reads CASRSGRNTGELFF. The CDR3 coding sequence is TGTGCCAGCAGGTCAGGTCGAAACACCGGGGAGCTGTTTTTT.

This clonotype was detected ten times or more. The gene calls are TRBV24-1 and TRBJ1-2; D is unclear. CDR1 is KGHDR and CDR2 is SFDVKD in the germline V gene. This CDR3 contains 14 residues. V was pared by 4 bases and J by 0 bases, with 8 bases between. As DNA, the CDR3 is TGTGCCACCAGTGAGGCGGGAGCTAACTATGGCTACACCTTC. Its protein is CATSEAGANYGYTF.

The table lists this clonotype with a few counts. The chain recombines TRBV5-1 with TRBJ1-5; maybe TRBD1 (5 bases). Germline V gene data show CDR1 as SGHRS and CDR2 as YFSETQ. Trimming shortened V by 0 bases and J by 6 bases, and 7 bases separated the two germline ends. This CDR3 contains 13 residues. Here the CDR3 reads CASSLEGIQPQHF. CDR3 DNA: TGCGCCAGCAGCTTGGAGGGGATTCAGCCCCAGCATTTT.

V gene TRBV4-1 combines with J gene TRBJ2-1; the D gene is possibly TRBD2 (7 bases). CDR1 MGHRA and CDR2 YSYEKL come from the germline V gene. Trimming removed 4 bases at V and 6 bases at J, with 13 bases between. The length of the CDR3 is 14 residues. The CDR3 loop is CASSRGGDFNEQFF. The CDR3 DNA is TGCGCCAGCAGCCGGGGGGGCGATTTCAATGAGCAGTTCTTC.

A few counts support this clonotype. V and J are TRBV7-6 and TRBJ1-1; D is uncertain. The V gene lost 0 bases and the J gene lost 5 bases, with 10 bases spanning the gap. This CDR3 region has 14 residues. Germline V gene lookup returns CDR1 SGHVS and CDR2 FNYEAQ. Written as DNA, the CDR3 is TGTGCCAGCAGCTTAGCCGGTGGGTGGACTGAAGCTTTCTTT. Translation: CASSLAGGWTEAFF.

This clonotype was seen repeatedly, ten times or more. The chain employs TRBV20-1 and TRBJ2-5, with 7 bases aligning to TRBD2. Germline lookup yields CDR1 DFQATT and CDR2 SNEGSKA (reference sequence). The CDR3 contains 14 residues. The J segment lost 5 bases and the V segment lost 3 bases, leaving 9 bases of the junction unmatched. CDR3 protein: CSARASGRSETQYF. The DNA for the CDR3 is TGCAGTGCTAGGGCTAGCGGTCGGTCTGAGACCCAGTACTTC.

This chain joins TRBV10-3 and TRBJ2-7; TRBD2 might be the D (5 bases). The length of the CDR3 is 12 residues. The V gene lost 3 bases and the J gene lost 3 bases, with 6 bases spanning the gap. Germline V gives CDR1 ENHRY, CDR2 SYGVKD. The CDR3 loop reads CAISDSGYEQYF. The CDR3 coding sequence is TGTGCCATCAGTGACAGCGGCTACGAGCAGTACTTC.